The rows below give T cell receptor beta chains drawn from one sample of a study of shared clonotypes between healthy human individuals. Method: immunoSEQ multiplex PCR; TCRdb's copy keeps in-frame clones and lacks some. The sample consists of about 110,000 clones, around 65% of them appearing once. The source material was memory CD8+ T cells sorted from blood. Receptor source: a woman aged 30 to 39 in good health. Both conserved end residues are part of each CDR3. Fields, in order: J gene, V gene, D gene, clone size, CDR3 DNA, CDR3 protein. A D gene is named only where the DNA matches it firmly. Clone size, where shown, is once, few, many, or a class for clones that have expanded.

>TRBJ2-7|TRBV25-1|TRBD1|few
TGTGCCAGCAGTCCTCAGGGGGACAGGGTCATATACGAGCAGTACTTC
CASSPQGDRVIYEQYF
>TRBJ2-1|TRBV5-1|TRBD2|.
TGCGCCAGCAGCTCCCAAGCGGGAGCTTACAATGAGCAGTTCTTC
CASSSQAGAYNEQFF
>TRBJ2-1|TRBV30|TRBD2|.
TGTGCCTGGAATCACGTACTAGCGGGGGAGCAGTTCTTC
CAWNHVLAGEQFF
>TRBJ1-1|TRBV5-1|.|few
TGCGCCAGCAACCAATCTGAAGCTTTCTTT
CASNQSEAFF
>TRBJ2-3|TRBV6-6|.|.
TGTGCCAGCAGTTACGCTTGGGAACCCACAGATACGCAGTATTTT
CASSYAWEPTDTQYF
>TRBJ1-5|TRBV15|.|.
TGTGCCACCAGCAGAGATCGGACAGAACTTCAGCCCCAGCATTTT
CATSRDRTELQPQHF
>TRBJ1-5|TRBV6-1|.|many
TGTGCCAGCAGTGAAGGGCAGGGAAGTCAGCCCCAGCATTTT
CASSEGQGSQPQHF
>TRBJ2-1|TRBV19|.|.
TGTGCCAGTAGTATTGATACTAGCCCGGTCGATGAGCAGTTCTTC
CASSIDTSPVDEQFF
>TRBJ2-7|TRBV28|.|.
TGTGCCACCTCGTGGCCTGGCGGCAGGGAAGCCTACGAGCAGTACTTC
CATSWPGGREAYEQYF
>TRBJ1-4|TRBV12-5|.|.
TGTGCTAGTGGTTTGTTACACAGGGTAGGGAGGAAACTGTTTTTT
CASGLLHRVGRKLFF
>TRBJ2-7|TRBV6-1|.|.
TGTGCCAGCAGTGAATACGGCGGAAGCTCCTACGAGCAGTACTTC
CASSEYGGSSYEQYF
>TRBJ2-7|TRBV6-5|.|many
TGTGCCAGCAGGGACCGGGGTACCTACGAGCAGTACTTC
CASRDRGTYEQYF